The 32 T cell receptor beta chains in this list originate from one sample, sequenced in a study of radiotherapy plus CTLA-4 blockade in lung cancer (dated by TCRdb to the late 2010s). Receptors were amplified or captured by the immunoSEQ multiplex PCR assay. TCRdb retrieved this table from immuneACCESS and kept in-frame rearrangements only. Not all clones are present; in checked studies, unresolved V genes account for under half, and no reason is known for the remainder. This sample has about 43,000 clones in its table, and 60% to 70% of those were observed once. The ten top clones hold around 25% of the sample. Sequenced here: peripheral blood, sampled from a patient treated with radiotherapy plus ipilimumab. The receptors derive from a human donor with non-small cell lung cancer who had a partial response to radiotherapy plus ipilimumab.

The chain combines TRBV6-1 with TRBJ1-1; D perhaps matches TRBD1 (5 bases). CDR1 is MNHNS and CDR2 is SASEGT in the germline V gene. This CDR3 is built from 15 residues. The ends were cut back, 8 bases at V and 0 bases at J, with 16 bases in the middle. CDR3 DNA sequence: TGTGCCAGCGGTTTGGTTCAGGGCATGAACACTGAAGCTTTCTTT. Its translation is CASGLVQGMNTEAFF.

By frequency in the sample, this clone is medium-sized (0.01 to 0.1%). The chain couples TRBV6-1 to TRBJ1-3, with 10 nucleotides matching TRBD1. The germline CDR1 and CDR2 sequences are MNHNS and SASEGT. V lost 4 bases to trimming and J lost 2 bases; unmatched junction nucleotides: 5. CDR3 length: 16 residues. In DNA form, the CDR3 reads TGTGCCAGCAGTGTCCGACAGGGGGCTACTGGAAACACCATATATTTT. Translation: CASSVRQGATGNTIYF.

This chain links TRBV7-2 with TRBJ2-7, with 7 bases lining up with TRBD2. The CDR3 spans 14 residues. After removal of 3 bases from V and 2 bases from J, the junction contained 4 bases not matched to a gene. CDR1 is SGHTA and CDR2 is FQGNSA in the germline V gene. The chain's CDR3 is CASSLTSSPYEQYF. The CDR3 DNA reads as TGTGCCAGCAGCTTGACTAGCAGCCCCTACGAGCAGTACTTC.

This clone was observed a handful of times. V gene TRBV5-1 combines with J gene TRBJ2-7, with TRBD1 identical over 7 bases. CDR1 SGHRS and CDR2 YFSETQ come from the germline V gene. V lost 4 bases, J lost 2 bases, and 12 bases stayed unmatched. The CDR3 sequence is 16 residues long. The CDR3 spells CASSRGTGDPTYEQYF. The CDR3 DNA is TGCGCCAGCAGCCGTGGTACAGGGGACCCAACCTACGAGCAGTACTTC.

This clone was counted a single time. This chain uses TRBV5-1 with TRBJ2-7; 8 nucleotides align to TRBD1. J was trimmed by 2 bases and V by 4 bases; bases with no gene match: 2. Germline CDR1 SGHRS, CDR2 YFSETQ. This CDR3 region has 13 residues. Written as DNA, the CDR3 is TGCGCCAGCAGCACACAGGGGGCCTACGAGCAGTACTTC. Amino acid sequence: CASSTQGAYEQYF.

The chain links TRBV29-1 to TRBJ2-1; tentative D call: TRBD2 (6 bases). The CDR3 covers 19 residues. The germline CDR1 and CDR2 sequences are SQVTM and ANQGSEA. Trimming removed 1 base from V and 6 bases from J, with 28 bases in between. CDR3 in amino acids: CSVEGRLDSAGRSRNEQFF. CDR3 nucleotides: TGCAGCGTTGAAGGCCGCCTTGACTCGGCGGGGCGGAGCCGCAATGAGCAGTTCTTC.

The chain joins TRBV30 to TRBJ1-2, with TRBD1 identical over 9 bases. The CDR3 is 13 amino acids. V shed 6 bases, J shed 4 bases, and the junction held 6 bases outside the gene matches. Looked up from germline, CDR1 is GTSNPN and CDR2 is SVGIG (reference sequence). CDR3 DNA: TGTGCCTGTCCTGGGACAGGGTTCTATGGCTACACCTTC. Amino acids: CACPGTGFYGYTF.

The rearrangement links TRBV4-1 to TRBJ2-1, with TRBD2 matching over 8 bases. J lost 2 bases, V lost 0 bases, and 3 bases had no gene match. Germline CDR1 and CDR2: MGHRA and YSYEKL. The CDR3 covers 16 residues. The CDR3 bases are TGCGCCAGCAGCCAAGATGGAGCGGGGGCCTACAATGAGCAGTTCTTC. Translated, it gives CASSQDGAGAYNEQFF.

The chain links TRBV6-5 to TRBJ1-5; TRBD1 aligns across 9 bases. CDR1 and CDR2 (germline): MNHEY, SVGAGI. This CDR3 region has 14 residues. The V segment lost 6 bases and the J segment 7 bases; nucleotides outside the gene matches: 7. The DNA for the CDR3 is TGTGCCAGCAGCACCGACAGGGGGTCACAGCCCCAGCATTTT. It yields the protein CASSTDRGSQPQHF.

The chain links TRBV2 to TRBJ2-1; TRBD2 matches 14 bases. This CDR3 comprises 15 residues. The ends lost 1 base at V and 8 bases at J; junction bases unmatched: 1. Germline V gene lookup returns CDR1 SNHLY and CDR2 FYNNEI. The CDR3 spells CASSEGLAGGDEQFF. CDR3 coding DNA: TGTGCCAGCAGTGAAGGACTAGCGGGAGGGGATGAGCAGTTCTTC.

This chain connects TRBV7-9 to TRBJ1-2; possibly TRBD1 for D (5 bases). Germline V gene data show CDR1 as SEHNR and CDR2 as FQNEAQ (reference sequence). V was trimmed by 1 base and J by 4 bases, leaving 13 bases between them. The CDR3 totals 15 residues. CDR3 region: CASSLGGNSGYGYTF. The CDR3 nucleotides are TGTGCCAGCAGCTTAGGGGGCAACTCCGGCTATGGCTACACCTTC.

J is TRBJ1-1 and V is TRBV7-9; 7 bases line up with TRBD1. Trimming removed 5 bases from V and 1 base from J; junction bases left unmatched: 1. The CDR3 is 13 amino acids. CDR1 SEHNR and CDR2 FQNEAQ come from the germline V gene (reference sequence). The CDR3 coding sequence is TGTGCCAGCAGCAGACAGGGGAACACTGAAGCTTTCTTT. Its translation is CASSRQGNTEAFF.

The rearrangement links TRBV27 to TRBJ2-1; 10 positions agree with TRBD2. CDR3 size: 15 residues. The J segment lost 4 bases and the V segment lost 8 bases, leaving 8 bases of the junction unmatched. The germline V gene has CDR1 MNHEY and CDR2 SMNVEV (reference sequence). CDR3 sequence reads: CASYPLAGLYNEQFF. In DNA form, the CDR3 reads TGTGCCAGCTATCCACTAGCGGGACTTTACAATGAGCAGTTCTTC.

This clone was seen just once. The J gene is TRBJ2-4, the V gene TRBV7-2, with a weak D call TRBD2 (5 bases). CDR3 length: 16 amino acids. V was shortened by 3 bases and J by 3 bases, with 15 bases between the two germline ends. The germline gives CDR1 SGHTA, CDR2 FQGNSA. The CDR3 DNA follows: TGTGCCAGCAGCTTGGAAGGCGGGTCGGGCAAAAACATTCAGTACTTC. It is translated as CASSLEGGSGKNIQYF.

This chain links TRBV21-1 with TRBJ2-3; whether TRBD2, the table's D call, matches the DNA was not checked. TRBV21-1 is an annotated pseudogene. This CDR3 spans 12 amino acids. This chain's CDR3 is CASSLRGDTQYF. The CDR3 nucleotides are TGTGCCAGCAGCTTAAGAGGGGATACGCAGTATTTT.

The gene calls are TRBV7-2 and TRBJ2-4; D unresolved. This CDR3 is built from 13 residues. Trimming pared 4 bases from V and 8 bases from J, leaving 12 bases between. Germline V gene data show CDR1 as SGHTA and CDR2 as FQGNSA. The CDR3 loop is CASSSSRHDIQYF. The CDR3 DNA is TGTGCCAGCAGCTCATCCCGACACGACATTCAGTACTTC.

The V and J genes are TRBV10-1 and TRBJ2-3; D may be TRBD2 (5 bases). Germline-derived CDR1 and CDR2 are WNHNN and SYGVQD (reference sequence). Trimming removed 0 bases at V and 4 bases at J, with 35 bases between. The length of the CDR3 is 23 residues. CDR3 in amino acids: CASSESKRAWLASSGFEADTQYF. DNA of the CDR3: TGCGCCAGCAGTGAGTCGAAGAGAGCCTGGCTAGCCTCCTCGGGTTTTGAAGCAGATACGCAGTATTTT.

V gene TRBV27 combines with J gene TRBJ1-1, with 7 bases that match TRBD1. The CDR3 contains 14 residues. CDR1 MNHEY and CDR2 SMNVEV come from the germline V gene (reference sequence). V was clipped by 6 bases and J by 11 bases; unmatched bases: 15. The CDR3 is CASSTTPDRVDAFF. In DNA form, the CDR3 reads TGTGCCAGCAGCACTACCCCAGACAGGGTGGATGCTTTCTTT.

The chain's CDR3 is CASSELRQPQHF. The CDR3 DNA follows: TGTGCCAGCAGTGAACTCAGGCAGCCCCAGCATTTT. The V gene is TRBV2, the J gene TRBJ1-5, with D uncertain. V lost 2 bases and J 7 bases, leaving 6 bases between the germline ends. The CDR3 covers 12 residues. Germline V gene sequence: CDR1 SNHLY, CDR2 FYNNEI.

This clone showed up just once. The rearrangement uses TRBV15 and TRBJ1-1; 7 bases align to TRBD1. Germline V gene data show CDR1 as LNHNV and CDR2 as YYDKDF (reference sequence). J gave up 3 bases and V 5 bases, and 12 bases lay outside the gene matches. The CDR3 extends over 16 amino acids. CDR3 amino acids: CATSPTEGASDTEAFF. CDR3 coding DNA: TGTGCCACCAGCCCAACTGAGGGGGCGAGTGACACTGAAGCTTTCTTT.

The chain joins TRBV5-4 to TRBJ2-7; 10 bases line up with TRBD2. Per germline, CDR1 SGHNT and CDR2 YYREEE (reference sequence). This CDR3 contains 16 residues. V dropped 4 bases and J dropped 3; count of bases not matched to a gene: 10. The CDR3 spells CASSLPGAGGFYEQYF. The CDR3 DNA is TGTGCCAGCAGCCTCCCGGGAGCGGGAGGGTTCTACGAGCAGTACTTC.

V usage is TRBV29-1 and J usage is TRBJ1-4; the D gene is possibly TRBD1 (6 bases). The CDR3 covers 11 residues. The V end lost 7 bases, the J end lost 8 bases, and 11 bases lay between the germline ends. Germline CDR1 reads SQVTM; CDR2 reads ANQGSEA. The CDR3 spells CSGTVGEKLFF. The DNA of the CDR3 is TGCAGCGGGACAGTAGGGGAAAAACTGTTTTTT.

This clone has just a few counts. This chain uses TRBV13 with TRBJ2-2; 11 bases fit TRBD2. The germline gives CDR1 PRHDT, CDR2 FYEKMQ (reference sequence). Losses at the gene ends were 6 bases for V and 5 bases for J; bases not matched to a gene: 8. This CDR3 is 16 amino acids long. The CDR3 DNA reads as TGTGCCAGCAGTCCGGGACTAGCGGATGCTACCGGGGAGCTGTTTTTT. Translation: CASSPGLADATGELFF. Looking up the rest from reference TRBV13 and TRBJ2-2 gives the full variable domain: AAGVIQSPRHLIKEKRETATLKCYPIPRHDTVYWYQQGPGQDPQFLISFYEKMQSDKGSIPDRFSAQQFSDYHSELNMSSLELGDSALYFCASSPGLADATGELFFGEGSRLTVL.

The CDR3 DNA reads as TGTGCCAGCGGACCAGGACAGGGGGCTACCGAGCAGTACTTC. Translating it yields CASGPGQGATEQYF. The genes are TRBV2 and TRBJ2-7; 11 positions agree with TRBD1. The germline CDR1 and CDR2 sequences are SNHLY and FYNNEI. The CDR3 is 14 residues long. After removal of 8 bases from V and 6 bases from J, the junction contained 9 bases not matched to a gene.

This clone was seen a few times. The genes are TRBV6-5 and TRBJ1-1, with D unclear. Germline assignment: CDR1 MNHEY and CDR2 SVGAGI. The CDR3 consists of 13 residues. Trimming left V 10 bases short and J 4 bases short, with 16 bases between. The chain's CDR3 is CAIVAPRSTEAFF. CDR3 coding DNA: TGTGCCATCGTGGCCCCCAGGTCCACTGAAGCTTTCTTT.

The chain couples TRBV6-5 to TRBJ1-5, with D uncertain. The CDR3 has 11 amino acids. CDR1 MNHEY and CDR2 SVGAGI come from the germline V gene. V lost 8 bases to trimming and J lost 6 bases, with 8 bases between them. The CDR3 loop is CASATTQPQHF. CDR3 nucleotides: TGTGCCAGCGCTACCACTCAGCCCCAGCATTTT.

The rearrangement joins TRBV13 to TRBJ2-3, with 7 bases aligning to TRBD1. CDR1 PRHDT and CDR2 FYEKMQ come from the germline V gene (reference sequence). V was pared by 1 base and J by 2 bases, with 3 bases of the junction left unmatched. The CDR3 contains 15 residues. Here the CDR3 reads CASSLAGGDTDTQYF. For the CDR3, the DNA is TGTGCCAGCAGCTTAGCAGGGGGTGACACAGATACGCAGTATTTT.

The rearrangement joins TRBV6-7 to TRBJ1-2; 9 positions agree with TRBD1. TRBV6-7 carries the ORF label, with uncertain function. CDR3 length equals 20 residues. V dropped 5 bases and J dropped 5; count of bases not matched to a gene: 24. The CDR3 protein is CASSKSAGTGNRRLGYGYTF. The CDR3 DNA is TGTGCCAGCAGTAAGTCTGCCGGGACAGGGAATAGAAGATTAGGATATGGCTACACCTTC.

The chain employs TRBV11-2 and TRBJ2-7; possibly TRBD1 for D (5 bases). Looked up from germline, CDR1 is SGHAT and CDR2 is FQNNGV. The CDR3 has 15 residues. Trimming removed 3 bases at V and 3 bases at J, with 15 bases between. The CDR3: CASSFGRTLIYEQYF. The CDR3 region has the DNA TGTGCCAGCAGCTTTGGCCGGACACTAATCTACGAGCAGTACTTC.

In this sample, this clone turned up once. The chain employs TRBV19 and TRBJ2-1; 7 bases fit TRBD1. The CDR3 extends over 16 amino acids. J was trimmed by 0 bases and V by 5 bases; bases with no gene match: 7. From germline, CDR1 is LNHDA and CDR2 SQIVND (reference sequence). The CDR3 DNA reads TGTGCCAGTAGTCCCCGGGACAGTAGCTCCTACAATGAGCAGTTCTTC. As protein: CASSPRDSSSYNEQFF.

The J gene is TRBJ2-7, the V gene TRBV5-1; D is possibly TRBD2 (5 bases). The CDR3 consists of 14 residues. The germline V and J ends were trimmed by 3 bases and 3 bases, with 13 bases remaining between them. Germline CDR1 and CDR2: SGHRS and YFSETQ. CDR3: CASSSSGLSYEQYF. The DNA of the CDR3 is TGCGCCAGCAGCTCAAGCGGATTGAGCTACGAGCAGTACTTC. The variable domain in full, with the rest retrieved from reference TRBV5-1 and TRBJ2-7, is KAGVTQTPRYLIKTRGQQVTLSCSPISGHRSVSWYQQTPGQGLQFLFEYFSETQRNKGNFPGRFSGRQFSNSRSEMNVSTLELGDSALYLCASSSSGLSYEQYFGPGTRLTVT.

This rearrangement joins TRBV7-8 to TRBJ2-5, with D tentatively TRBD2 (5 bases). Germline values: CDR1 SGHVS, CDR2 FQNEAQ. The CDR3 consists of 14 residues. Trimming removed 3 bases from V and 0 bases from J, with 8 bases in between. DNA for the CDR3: TGTGCCAGCAGCTTGGGAGCCAACCAAGAGACCCAGTACTTC. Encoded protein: CASSLGANQETQYF. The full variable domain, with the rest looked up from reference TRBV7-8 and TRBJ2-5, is GAGVSQSPRYKVAKRGQDVALRCDPISGHVSLFWYQQALGQGPEFLTYFQNEAQLDKSGLPSDRFFAERPEGSVSTLKIQRTQQEDSAVYLCASSLGANQETQYFGPGTRLLVL.